These 26 T cell receptor beta chains came from one sample sequenced in a study of Ad26.COV2.S vaccination and SARS-CoV-2 variants. Produced via immunoSEQ multiplex PCR; TCRdb's table is partial and in-frame only. The sample carries roughly 150,000 clones, just over 85% recorded once. The specimen was peripheral blood, collected after recovery from COVID-19. These receptors all come from a human donor who had recovered from COVID-19.

The chain employs TRBV18 and TRBJ2-7, with D uncertain. There are 13 residues in the CDR3. Trimming pared 2 bases from V and 2 bases from J, leaving 7 bases between. Germline values: CDR1 KGHSH, CDR2 LQKENI. CDR3 protein: CASSPYVAYEQYF. As DNA, the CDR3 is TGTGCCAGCTCACCATACGTAGCCTACGAGCAGTACTTC. The entire variable domain, with the rest obtained from reference TRBV18 and TRBJ2-7, is as follows: NAGVMQNPRHLVRRRGQEARLRCSPMKGHSHVYWYRQLPEEGLKFMVYLQKENIIDESGMPKERFSAEFPKEGPSILRIQQVVRGDSAAYFCASSPYVAYEQYFGPGTRLTVT.

This chain uses TRBV11-2 with TRBJ2-6, with D hard to call. The CDR3 runs to 14 residues. V lost 5 bases and J 1 base, leaving 6 bases between the germline ends. CDR1 and CDR2 (germline): SGHAT, FQNNGV. This CDR3 is CASSLPSGANVLTF. CDR3 DNA sequence: TGTGCCAGCAGCCTACCTTCTGGGGCCAACGTCCTGACTTTC.

V is TRBV21-1 and J is TRBJ2-1; the table gives TRBD2 as D, unverified against the DNA. TRBV21-1 is listed as a pseudogene. This CDR3 region has 16 residues. The CDR3 reads CASSKKGGEIYNEQFF. The CDR3 DNA follows: TGTGCCAGCAGCAAAAAGGGGGGGGAAATCTACAATGAGCAGTTCTTC.

This clone was observed once. V and J are TRBV18 and TRBJ1-1; a possible D gene is TRBD1 (5 bases). The V gene lost 3 bases and the J gene lost 1 base, with 12 bases spanning the gap. Germline V lookup: CDR1 KGHSH, CDR2 LQKENI. This CDR3 is 15 amino acids long. As DNA, the CDR3 is TGTGCCAGCTCACCTCAGGACACACCGAACACTGAAGCTTTCTTT. Amino acid sequence: CASSPQDTPNTEAFF. Using reference TRBV18 and TRBJ1-1 for the parts outside the CDR3, the full variable domain is NAGVMQNPRHLVRRRGQEARLRCSPMKGHSHVYWYRQLPEEGLKFMVYLQKENIIDESGMPKERFSAEFPKEGPSILRIQQVVRGDSAAYFCASSPQDTPNTEAFFGQGTRLTVV.

V and J are TRBV7-9 and TRBJ1-2; D possibly corresponds to TRBD1 (6 bases). This CDR3 is built from 15 residues. Germline CDR1 is SEHNR and CDR2 is FQNEAQ (reference sequence). Trimming removed 5 bases from V and 6 bases from J, with 19 bases in between. CDR3 sequence (DNA): TGTGCCAGCAGCCGGGGGCCGACTGATTACCATGGCTACACCTTC. Residues: CASSRGPTDYHGYTF.

The rearrangement joins TRBV3-1 (or the pseudogene TRBV3-2) to TRBJ2-7; 10 bases are shared with TRBD1. The ends lost 6 bases at V and 2 bases at J; junction bases unmatched: 10. CDR1 is LGHDT, CDR2 YNNKEL, per germline (reference sequence). This CDR3 comprises 16 residues. The CDR3 loop reads CASRVRSGTGAYEQYF. The DNA for the CDR3 is TGTGCCAGCAGGGTGCGTTCGGGGACAGGGGCCTACGAGCAGTACTTC.

The rearrangement links TRBV28 to TRBJ2-1, with D uncertain. CDR3 length: 13 residues. CDR1 and CDR2 (germline): MDHEN, SYDVKM. Trimming shortened V by 3 bases and J by 9 bases, and 12 bases separated the two germline ends. CDR3 sequence (DNA): TGTGCCAGCAGTTTTTCCAATCCCGGTGAGCAGTTCTTC. As protein: CASSFSNPGEQFF. The full variable domain, its missing parts supplied by reference TRBV28 and TRBJ2-1, is DVKVTQSSRYLVKRTGEKVFLECVQDMDHENMFWYRQDPGLGLRLIYFSYDVKMKEKGDIPEGYSVSREKKERFSLILESASTNQTSMYLCASSFSNPGEQFFGPGTRLTVL.

This clone occurred once. The rearrangement links TRBV11-3 to TRBJ2-3; tentatively, D is TRBD2 (6 bases). Trimming took 8 bases from V and 2 from J, leaving 14 bases between them. The CDR3 has 14 amino acids. Germline lookup yields CDR1 SGHNT and CDR2 YENEEA. Here the CDR3 reads CASGLGGTTDTQYF. DNA of the CDR3: TGTGCCAGCGGTCTGGGGGGAACCACAGATACGCAGTATTTT.

The chain combines TRBV5-6 with TRBJ2-7, with 7 bases aligning to TRBD1. Germline V gene sequence: CDR1 SGHDT, CDR2 YYEEEE. This CDR3 comprises 13 residues. The J segment lost 5 bases and the V segment lost 0 bases, leaving 2 bases of the junction unmatched. As DNA, the CDR3 is TGTGCCAGCAGCTTGGGTACAGGGGACGAGCAGTACTTC. This encodes CASSLGTGDEQYF.

V usage is TRBV29-1 and J usage is TRBJ1-1; D unclear. Germline CDR1 and CDR2: SQVTM and ANQGSEA. The CDR3 has 14 residues. Deletions cut 3 bases from V and 1 base from J, with 12 bases between. CDR3 amino acids: CSVDQAGSNTEAFF. The DNA of the CDR3 is TGCAGCGTTGACCAGGCGGGGTCGAACACTGAAGCTTTCTTT.

The CDR3 sequence is CASSLAVRPDTEAFF. For the CDR3, the DNA is TGTGCCAGCAGCTTGGCCGTGCGTCCGGACACTGAAGCTTTCTTT. The J gene is TRBJ1-1, the V gene TRBV5-6; D is unresolved. Germline V gene data show CDR1 as SGHDT and CDR2 as YYEEEE. This CDR3 region has 15 residues. V was pared by 0 bases and J by 3 bases, with 12 bases between.

V usage is TRBV7-2 and J usage is TRBJ2-2; D perhaps matches TRBD1 (6 bases). The ends were cut back, 3 bases at V and 3 bases at J, with 11 bases in the middle. The germline V gene has CDR1 SGHTA and CDR2 FQGNSA. CDR3 size: 15 residues. CDR3 loop: CASSLVWTDTGELFF. Written as DNA, the CDR3 is TGTGCCAGCAGCTTGGTCTGGACAGACACCGGGGAGCTGTTTTTT.

This rearrangement joins TRBV5-6 to TRBJ2-5; D tentatively reads TRBD1 or TRBD2 (5 bases each). Germline CDR1 SGHDT, CDR2 YYEEEE. V was clipped by 4 bases and J by 5 bases, with 18 bases between them. The CDR3 spans 15 residues. CDR3 amino acids: CASSGGFGARETQYF. In nucleotides, the CDR3 is TGTGCCAGCAGCGGCGGGTTCGGGGCCCGGGAGACCCAGTACTTC.

The V and J genes are TRBV5-4 and TRBJ2-7; tentatively, D is TRBD1 or TRBD2 (5 bases each). Per germline, CDR1 SGHNT and CDR2 YYREEE (reference sequence). The CDR3 loop spans 14 amino acids. Trimming took off 3 bases at V and 6 bases at J, with 16 bases between the two ends. This chain's CDR3 is CASSSPRPGTEQYF. The CDR3 region has the DNA TGTGCCAGCAGCTCCCCGCGACCTGGGACCGAGCAGTACTTC.

The V gene is TRBV7-2, the J gene TRBJ2-3, with D perhaps being TRBD1 or TRBD2 (5 bases each). V lost 5 bases and J 2 bases, leaving 11 bases between the germline ends. Germline loops: CDR1 SGHTA, CDR2 FQGNSA. The CDR3 is 14 amino acids. The CDR3: CASSRDGPTDTQYF. CDR3 bases: TGTGCCAGCAGCCGGGACGGACCCACAGATACGCAGTATTTT.

This chain joins TRBV4-1 and TRBJ1-2; 7 positions agree with TRBD1. There are 16 residues in the CDR3. V lost 0 bases, J lost 0 bases, and 4 bases stayed unmatched. Germline V CDR1 and CDR2: MGHRA, YSYEKL. The DNA for the CDR3 is TGCGCCAGCAGCCAAGATCAGGGGGGGGCTAACTATGGCTACACCTTC. Translating gives CASSQDQGGANYGYTF.

The rearrangement uses TRBV19 and TRBJ1-1; weak D call: TRBD1 (6 bases). This CDR3 is built from 14 residues. V lost 5 bases, J lost 1 base, and 11 bases lay in between. CDR1 and CDR2 from the germline V gene are LNHDA and SQIVND (reference sequence). CDR3 DNA: TGTGCCAGTAGTTATAACAGGGCGAACACTGAAGCTTTCTTT. This encodes CASSYNRANTEAFF.

The V and J genes are TRBV27 and TRBJ2-3; D unclear. Germline loops: CDR1 MNHEY, CDR2 SMNVEV (reference sequence). V was pared by 8 bases and J by 0 bases, with 15 bases between. CDR3 length: 15 residues. As DNA, the CDR3 is TGTGCCAGCTGCTTCGGCAACCCAAGCACAGATACGCAGTATTTT. It encodes CASCFGNPSTDTQYF.

This chain uses TRBV19 with TRBJ2-7, with 8 bases that match TRBD1. V lost 6 bases to trimming and J lost 7 bases; unmatched junction nucleotides: 14. The CDR3 covers 15 residues. The germline V gene encodes CDR1 LNHDA and CDR2 SQIVND (reference sequence). CDR3 sequence reads: CASSPGQGPITEQYF. CDR3 in DNA: TGTGCCAGTAGCCCAGGACAGGGACCTATTACGGAGCAGTACTTC.

The chain links TRBV28 to TRBJ1-2; possibly TRBD1 for D (6 bases). Trimming removed 6 bases from V and 5 bases from J, with 25 bases in between. Germline assignment: CDR1 MDHEN and CDR2 SYDVKM. The CDR3 contains 17 residues. This chain's CDR3 is CASSHYSLGQQAYGYTF. CDR3 nucleotide sequence: TGTGCCAGCAGCCATTATTCTCTCGGACAGCAAGCTTATGGCTACACCTTC.

The chain couples TRBV11-2 to TRBJ2-7, with TRBD1 matching 8 bases. CDR3 length: 15 amino acids. Germline V lookup: CDR1 SGHAT, CDR2 FQNNGV. The junction had 12 bases not matched to a gene; V was cut back by 5 bases and J by 6 bases. This CDR3 is CASSPRQGSMFEQYF. In DNA, the CDR3 is TGTGCCAGCAGCCCGCGACAGGGGTCGATGTTCGAGCAGTACTTC.

The rearrangement uses TRBV28 and TRBJ2-2, with TRBD1 identical over 7 bases. Germline V gene data show CDR1 as MDHEN and CDR2 as SYDVKM. The CDR3 totals 17 residues. V lost 1 base, J lost 5 bases, and 10 bases stayed unmatched. The CDR3 DNA reads TGTGCCAGCAGTTTATTGGTCGGGACAGCTCCTACCGGGGAGCTGTTTTTT. It translates to CASSLLVGTAPTGELFF.

This clone showed up just a few times. This chain joins TRBV2 and TRBJ2-7; possible D gene TRBD1, 5 bases. This CDR3 is built from 13 residues. Trimming took off 2 bases at V and 3 bases at J, with 8 bases between the two ends. Germline V lookup: CDR1 SNHLY, CDR2 FYNNEI. In DNA form, the CDR3 reads TGTGCCAGCAGTGAAACAGACAGCTACGAGCAGTACTTC. Translated: CASSETDSYEQYF.

The rearrangement joins TRBV7-2 to TRBJ2-3, with no clear D. CDR1 SGHTA and CDR2 FQGNSA come from the germline V gene. Trimming pared 3 bases from V and 2 bases from J, leaving 6 bases between. The CDR3 contains 13 residues. The CDR3, as DNA: TGTGCCAGCAGCTTCCGCGACACAGATACGCAGTATTTT. It codes for CASSFRDTDTQYF.

The V and J genes are TRBV19 and TRBJ2-1; no clear D. This CDR3 is 11 amino acids long. Per the germline V gene, CDR1 is LNHDA and CDR2 is SQIVND (reference sequence). The V and J ends lost 3 bases and 6 bases respectively, with 3 bases between them. CDR3 coding DNA: TGTGCCAGTAGTATGGCCAATGAGCAGTTCTTC. Encoded protein: CASSMANEQFF.

This chain uses TRBV5-4 with TRBJ2-6; D may be TRBD2 (5 bases). This CDR3 comprises 19 residues. Trimming left V 4 bases short and J 1 base short, with 21 bases between. Germline loops: CDR1 SGHNT, CDR2 YYREEE (reference sequence). As DNA, the CDR3 is TGTGCCAGCAGCCCAAGGACTTCTTCTTGGGTGTCTGGGGCCAACGTCCTGACTTTC. Translation gives CASSPRTSSWVSGANVLTF. The variable domain in full, with the rest retrieved from reference TRBV5-4 and TRBJ2-6, is ETGVTQSPTHLIKTRGQQVTLRCSSQSGHNTVSWYQQALGQGPQFIFQYYREEENGRGNFPPRFSGLQFPNYSSELNVNALELDDSALYLCASSPRTSSWVSGANVLTFGAGSRLTVL.